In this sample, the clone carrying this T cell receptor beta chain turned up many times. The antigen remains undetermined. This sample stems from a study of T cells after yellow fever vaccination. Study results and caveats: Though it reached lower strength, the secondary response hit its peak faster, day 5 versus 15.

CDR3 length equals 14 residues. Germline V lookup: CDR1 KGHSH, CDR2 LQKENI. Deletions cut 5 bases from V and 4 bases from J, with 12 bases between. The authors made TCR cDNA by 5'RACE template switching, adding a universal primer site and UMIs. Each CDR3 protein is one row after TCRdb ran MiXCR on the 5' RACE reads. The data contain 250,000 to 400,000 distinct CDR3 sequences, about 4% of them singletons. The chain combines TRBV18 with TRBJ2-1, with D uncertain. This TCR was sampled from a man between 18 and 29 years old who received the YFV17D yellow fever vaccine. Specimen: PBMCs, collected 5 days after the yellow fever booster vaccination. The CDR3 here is CASSVAPAYNEQFF. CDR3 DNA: TGTGCCAGCTCAGTAGCCCCCGCTTACAATGAGCAGTTCTTC. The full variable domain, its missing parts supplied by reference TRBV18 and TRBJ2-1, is NAGVMQNPRHLVRRRGQEARLRCSPMKGHSHVYWYRQLPEEGLKFMVYLQKENIIDESGMPKERFSAEFPKEGPSILRIQQVVRGDSAAYFCASSVAPAYNEQFFGPGTRLTVL.